This paragraph covers one T cell receptor beta chain sequence. The antigen remains unidentified. V shed 4 bases, J shed 6 bases, and the junction held 12 bases outside the gene matches. Germline assignment: CDR1 SNHLY and CDR2 FYNNEI. The CDR3 loop spans 17 amino acids. These data are taken from a study of OX40 agonist ivuxolimab in advanced cancers. Study overall: At doses from 0.01 to 10 mg/kg, patients were given intravenous ivuxolimab every 2 weeks. Three patients, one with hepatocellular carcinoma and two with cutaneous melanoma, responded partially. Study-wide findings and caveats: Expanded clones belonging to CD8+ T cells outnumbered, on average, those of CD4+.

Measured with immunoSEQ multiplex PCR; TCRdb has only the in-frame clones, and not every one. The profile shows some 30,000 clones, about 89% of them singletons. The sequence derives from an adult with an advanced solid tumor such as melanoma, head and neck, liver or kidney cancer. The chain recombines TRBV2 with TRBJ2-2; 9 bases align to TRBD2. Sample: CD4+ or CD8+ T cells sorted from blood, taken in a trial of the OX40 agonist ivuxolimab. The CDR3 spells CASSASGREGQSGELFF. CDR3 DNA sequence: TGTGCCAGCAGTGCGTCCGGGCGGGAGGGCCAGTCCGGGGAGCTGTTTTTT. Full variable domain (remainder filled in from reference TRBV2 and TRBJ2-2): EPEVTQTPSHQVTQMGQEVILRCVPISNHLYFYWYRQILGQKVEFLVSFYNNEISEKSEIFDDQFSVERPDGSNFTLKIRSTKLEDSAMYFCASSASGREGQSGELFFGEGSRLTVL.